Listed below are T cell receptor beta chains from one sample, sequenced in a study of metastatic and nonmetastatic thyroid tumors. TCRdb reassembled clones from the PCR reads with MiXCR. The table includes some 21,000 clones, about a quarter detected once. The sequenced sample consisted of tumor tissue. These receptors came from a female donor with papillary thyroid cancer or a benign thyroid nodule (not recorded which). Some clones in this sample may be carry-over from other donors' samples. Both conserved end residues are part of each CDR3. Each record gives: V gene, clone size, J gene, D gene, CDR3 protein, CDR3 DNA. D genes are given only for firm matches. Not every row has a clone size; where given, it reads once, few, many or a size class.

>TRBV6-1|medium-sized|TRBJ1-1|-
CASIGGTEAFF
TGTGCCAGCATAGGGGGGACTGAAGCTTTCTTT
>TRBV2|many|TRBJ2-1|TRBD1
CASRETPTGGDPYEQFF
TGTGCCAGCAGGGAAACTCCGACAGGGGGCGACCCCTATGAGCAGTTCTTC
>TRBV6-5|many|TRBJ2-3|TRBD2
CASRITSGGALGDTQYF
TGTGCCAGCAGGATAACTAGCGGGGGGGCCCTTGGAGATACGCAGTATTTT
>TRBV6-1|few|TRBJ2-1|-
CASSFIWGGAFDEQFF
TGTGCCAGCAGTTTTATTTGGGGGGGGGCGTTCGATGAGCAGTTCTTC
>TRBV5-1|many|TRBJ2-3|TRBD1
CASSLSTGQGGDTQYF
TGCGCCAGCAGCTTGTCGACTGGACAGGGCGGAGATACGCAGTATTTT
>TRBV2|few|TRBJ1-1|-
CASSETLREAFF
TGTGCCAGCAGTGAAACCCTCAGGGAAGCTTTCTTT
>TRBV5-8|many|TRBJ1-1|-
CASSLSRTEAFF
TGTGCCAGCAGCTTATCGCGCACTGAAGCTTTCTTT
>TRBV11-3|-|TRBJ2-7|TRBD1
CASSLEDRADEQYF
TGTGCCAGCAGCTTAGAAGACAGGGCTGACGAGCAGTACTTC
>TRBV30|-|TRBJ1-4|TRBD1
CAWSLQGACNEKLFF
TGTGCCTGGAGTTTACAGGGGGCCTGTAATGAAAAACTGTTTTTT
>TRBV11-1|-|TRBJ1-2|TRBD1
CASSPAGTGYGYTF
TGTGCCAGCAGCCCCGCAGGGACAGGCTATGGCTACACCTTC
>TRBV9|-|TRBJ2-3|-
CASSATWTSTDTQYF
TGTGCCAGCAGCGCTACATGGACTAGCACAGATACGCAGTATTTT
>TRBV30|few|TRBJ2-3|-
CAWSFAGGRTDTQYF
TGTGCCTGGAGTTTCGCTGGCGGCCGGACCGATACGCAGTATTTT
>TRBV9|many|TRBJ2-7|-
CASSVAAGAPYEQYF
TGTGCCAGCAGCGTAGCGGCGGGGGCACCTTACGAGCAGTACTTC
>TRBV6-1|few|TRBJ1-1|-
CASCQEGEAFF
TGTGCCAGCTGCCAGGAGGGAGAAGCTTTCTTT
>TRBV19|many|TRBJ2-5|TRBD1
CASSRDATGFLETQYF
TGTGCCAGTAGTAGAGACGCGACAGGGTTTTTGGAGACCCAGTACTTC
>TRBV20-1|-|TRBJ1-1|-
CSARETGPMNTEAFF
TGCAGTGCTAGAGAGACAGGTCCAATGAACACTGAAGCTTTCTTT
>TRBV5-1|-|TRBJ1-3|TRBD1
CASSLGDRSPGNTIYF
TGCGCCAGCAGCTTGGGGGACAGAAGCCCTGGAAACACCATATATTTT
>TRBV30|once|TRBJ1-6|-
CAWIRGEPLNSPLQF
TGTGCCTGGATCCGAGGTGAACCTTTGAATTCACCACTCCAATTT
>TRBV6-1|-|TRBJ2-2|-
CASGREGVNTGELFF
TGTGCCAGCGGCCGCGAGGGGGTGAACACCGGGGAGCTTTTTTTT
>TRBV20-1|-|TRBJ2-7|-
CSASHTPAEQYF
TGCAGTGCTAGCCATACCCCAGCCGAGCAGTACTTC
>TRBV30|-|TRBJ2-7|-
CAWSWGYEQYF
TGTGCCTGGAGCTGGGGGTACGAGCAGTACTTC
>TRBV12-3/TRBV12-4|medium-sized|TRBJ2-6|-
CASTTSGSGANVLTF
TGTGCCAGCACTACATCTGGCTCTGGGGCCAACGTCCTGACTTTC
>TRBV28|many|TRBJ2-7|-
CATNRRSGGYEQYF
TGTGCCACAAACCGACGGTCTGGGGGCTACGAGCAGTACTTC
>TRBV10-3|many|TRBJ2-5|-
CAISTVRPDSIQTQYF
TGTGCCATCAGTACGGTCCGACCAGACAGTATCCAGACCCAGTACTTC
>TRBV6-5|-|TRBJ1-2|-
CASSYRDGYGYTF
TGTGCCAGCAGTTACAGGGACGGCTATGGCTACACCTTC
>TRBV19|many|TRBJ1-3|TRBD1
CASSTTGVVSRNTIYF
TGTGCCAGTAGCACCACAGGGGTAGTCTCTCGAAACACCATATATTTT
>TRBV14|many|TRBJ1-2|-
CASSQGTTRGARGYGYTF
TGTGCCAGCAGCCAAGGGACCACGCGGGGGGCGCGTGGCTATGGCTACACCTTC
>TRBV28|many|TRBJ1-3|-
CASSFPGNTIYF
TGTGCCAGCAGTTTTCCTGGAAACACCATATATTTT
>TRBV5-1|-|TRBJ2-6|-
CASSLGTGANVLTF
TGCGCCAGCAGCTTGGGAACTGGGGCCAACGTCCTGACTTTC
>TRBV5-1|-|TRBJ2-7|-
CASSLGSSNYEQYF
TGCGCCAGCAGCTTGGGTTCATCCAACTACGAGCAGTACTTC
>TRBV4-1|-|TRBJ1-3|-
CASSQTRDPGNTIYF
TGCGCCAGCAGCCAGACCCGGGACCCTGGAAACACCATATATTTT
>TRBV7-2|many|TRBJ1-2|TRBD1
CASSGRQGSNYGYTF
TGTGCCAGCAGCGGACGACAGGGATCTAACTATGGCTACACCTTC
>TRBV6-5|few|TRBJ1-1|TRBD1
CASSLQGIATEAFF
TGTGCCAGCAGTTTACAGGGGATCGCCACTGAAGCTTTCTTT
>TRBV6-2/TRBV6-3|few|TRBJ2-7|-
CASSYRQGPYEQYF
TGTGCCAGCAGTTACCGCCAGGGACCCTACGAGCAGTACTTC
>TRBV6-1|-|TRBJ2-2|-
CASTMTLFAGELFF
TGTGCCAGCACCATGACATTATTCGCCGGGGAGCTGTTTTTT
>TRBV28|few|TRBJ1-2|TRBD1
CASSLTGGPYGYTF
TGTGCCAGCAGTTTAACAGGGGGCCCCTATGGCTACACCTTC
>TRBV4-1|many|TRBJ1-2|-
CASSQAGIGGYTF
TGCGCCAGCAGCCAAGCCGGGATTGGCGGCTACACCTTC
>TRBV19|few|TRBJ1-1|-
CASSPRTAGGTEAFF
TGTGCCAGTAGCCCTCGGACCGCGGGGGGGACTGAAGCTTTCTTT
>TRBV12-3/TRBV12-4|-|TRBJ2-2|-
CASTMGANTGELFF
TGTGCCAGCACCATGGGTGCCAACACCGGGGAGCTGTTTTTT
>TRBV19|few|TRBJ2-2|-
CASSMGHTGELFF
TGTGCCAGTAGTATGGGGCACACCGGGGAGCTGTTTTTT
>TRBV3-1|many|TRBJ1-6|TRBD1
CASQGQGVSSPLHF
TGTGCCAGCCAGGGACAGGGTGTTAGTTCACCCCTCCACTTT
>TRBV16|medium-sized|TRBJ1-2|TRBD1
CASSPSLTGYGYTF
TGTGCCAGCAGCCCTTCTCTGACAGGGTACGGCTACACCTTC
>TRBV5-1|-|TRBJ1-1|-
CASSLVSGSVVGTEAFF
TGCGCCAGCAGCTTGGTCTCAGGTAGCGTGGTGGGCACTGAAGCTTTCTTT
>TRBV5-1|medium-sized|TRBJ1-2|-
CASSLGQNFGGYTF
TGCGCCAGCAGCTTGGGGCAGAACTTCGGGGGCTACACCTTC
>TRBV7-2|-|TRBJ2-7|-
CASSLGQRYEQYF
TGTGCCAGCAGCTTAGGGCAGAGGTACGAGCAGTACTTC
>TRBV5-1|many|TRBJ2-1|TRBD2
CASSSGTSGENEQFF
TGCGCCAGCAGCTCCGGGACTAGCGGGGAGAATGAGCAGTTCTTC